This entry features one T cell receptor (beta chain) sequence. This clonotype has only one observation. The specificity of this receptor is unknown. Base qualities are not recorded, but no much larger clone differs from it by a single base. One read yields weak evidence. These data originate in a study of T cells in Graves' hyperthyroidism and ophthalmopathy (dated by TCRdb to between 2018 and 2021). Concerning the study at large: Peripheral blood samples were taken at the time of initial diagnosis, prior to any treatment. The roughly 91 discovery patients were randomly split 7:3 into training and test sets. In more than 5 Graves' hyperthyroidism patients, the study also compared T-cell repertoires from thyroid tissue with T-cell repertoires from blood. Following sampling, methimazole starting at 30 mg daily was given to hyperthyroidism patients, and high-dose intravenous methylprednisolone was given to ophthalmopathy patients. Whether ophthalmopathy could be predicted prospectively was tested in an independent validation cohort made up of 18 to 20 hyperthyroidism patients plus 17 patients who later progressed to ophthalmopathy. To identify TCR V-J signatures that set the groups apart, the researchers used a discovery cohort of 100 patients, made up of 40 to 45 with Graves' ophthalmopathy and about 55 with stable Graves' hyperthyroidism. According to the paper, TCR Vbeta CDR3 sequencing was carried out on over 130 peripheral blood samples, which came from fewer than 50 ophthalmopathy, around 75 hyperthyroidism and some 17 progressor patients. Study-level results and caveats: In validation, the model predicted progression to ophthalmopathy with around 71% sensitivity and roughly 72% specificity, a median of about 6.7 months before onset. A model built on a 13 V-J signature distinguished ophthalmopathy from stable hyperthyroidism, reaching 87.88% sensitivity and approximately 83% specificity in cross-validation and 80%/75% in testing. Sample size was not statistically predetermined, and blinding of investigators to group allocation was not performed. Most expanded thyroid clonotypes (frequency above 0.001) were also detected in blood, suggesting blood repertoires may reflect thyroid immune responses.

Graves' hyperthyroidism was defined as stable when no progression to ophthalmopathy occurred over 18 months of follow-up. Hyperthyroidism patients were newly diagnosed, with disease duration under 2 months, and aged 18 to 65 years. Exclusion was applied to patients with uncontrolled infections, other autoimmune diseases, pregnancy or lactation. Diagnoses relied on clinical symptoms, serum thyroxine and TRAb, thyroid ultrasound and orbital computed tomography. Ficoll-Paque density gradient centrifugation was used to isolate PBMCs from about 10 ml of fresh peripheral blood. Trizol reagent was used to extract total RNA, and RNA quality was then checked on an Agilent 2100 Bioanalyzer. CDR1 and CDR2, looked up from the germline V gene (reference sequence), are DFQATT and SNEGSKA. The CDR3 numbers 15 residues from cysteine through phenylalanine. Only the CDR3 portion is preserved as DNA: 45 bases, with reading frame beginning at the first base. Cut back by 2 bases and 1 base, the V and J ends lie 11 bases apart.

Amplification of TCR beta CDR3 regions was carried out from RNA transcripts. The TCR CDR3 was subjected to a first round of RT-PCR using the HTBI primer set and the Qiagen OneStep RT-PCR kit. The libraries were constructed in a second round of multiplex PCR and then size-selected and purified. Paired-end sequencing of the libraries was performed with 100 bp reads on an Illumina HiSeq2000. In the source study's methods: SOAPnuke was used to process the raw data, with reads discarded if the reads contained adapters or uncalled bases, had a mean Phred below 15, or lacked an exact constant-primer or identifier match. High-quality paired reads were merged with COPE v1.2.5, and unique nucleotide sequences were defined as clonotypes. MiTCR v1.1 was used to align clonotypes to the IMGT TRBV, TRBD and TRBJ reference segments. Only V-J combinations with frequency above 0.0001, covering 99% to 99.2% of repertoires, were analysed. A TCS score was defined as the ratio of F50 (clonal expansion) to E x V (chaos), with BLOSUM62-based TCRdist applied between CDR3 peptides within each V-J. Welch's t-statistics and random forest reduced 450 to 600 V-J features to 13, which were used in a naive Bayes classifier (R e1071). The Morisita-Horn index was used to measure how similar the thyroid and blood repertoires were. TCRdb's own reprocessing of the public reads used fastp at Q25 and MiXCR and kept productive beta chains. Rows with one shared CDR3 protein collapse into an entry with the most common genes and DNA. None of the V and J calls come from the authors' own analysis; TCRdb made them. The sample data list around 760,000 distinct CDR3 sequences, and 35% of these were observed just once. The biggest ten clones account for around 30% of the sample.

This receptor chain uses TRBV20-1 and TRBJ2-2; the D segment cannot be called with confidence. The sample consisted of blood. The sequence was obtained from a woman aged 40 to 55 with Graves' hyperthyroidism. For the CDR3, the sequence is CSARMFEENTGELFF. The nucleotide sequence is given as TGCAGTGCTAGAATGTTCGAGGAGAACACCGGGGAGCTGTTTTTT.